What follows describes a single T cell receptor (beta chain). What it binds is unknown. Each contributor possessed a minimum of one pre-ART and a minimum of two post-ART PBMC samples. Run at survey level, the immunoSEQ assay was version v3.0. The table came from immunoSEQ multiplex PCR; TCRdb's copy has only in-frame clones and leaves some out. The data show roughly 15,000 clones, 88% seen once. The sample is drawn from a study of long-term antiretroviral therapy in people with HIV. In the study overall: The 2015 immediate-ART recommendation came about a decade after the earliest samples. Study conclusions and caveats: Across all time points, the repertoire was dominated by clones that expanded before ART.

CDR1 is SEHNR, CDR2 FQNEAQ, per germline (reference sequence). V lost 5 bases to trimming and J lost 5 bases, with 9 bases between them. This CDR3 contains 13 residues. The J gene is TRBJ2-2, the V gene TRBV7-9, with D unclear. This clonotype was sampled from a man in his forties or fifties with HIV. Sequencing was performed on unsorted PBMCs, taken 6.9 years after starting antiretroviral therapy. As DNA, the CDR3 is TGTGCCAGCAGCCGGACCAGTACCGGGGAGCTGTTTTTT. This gives the protein CASSRTSTGELFF.